This T cell receptor beta chain came from a study of shared clonotypes between healthy human individuals. Whole-study findings and limits: It was only blood that was sampled, and tissue repertoires likely differ.

Some clones are missing from TCRdb's copy, which holds only in-frame ones; the method was immunoSEQ multiplex PCR. In the table there are over a million clones, 97% to 99% of which are singletons. The trim removed 0 bases at V and 5 bases at J, leaving 3 bases unmatched. From germline, CDR1 is SGDLS and CDR2 YYNGEE. This CDR3 region has 16 residues. Into CD45RA+ naive and CD45RA-negative memory subsets, the CD4+ cells were split. To note about this clone: Antigen specificity is unknown. The same CDR3 also results from other DNA sequences found in this sample.

Sequenced: naive CD4+ T cells sorted from blood. The subset denotes: CD45RA+ positively selected. The sequence came from a man aged 25-40 years in good health. The rearrangement joins TRBV9 to TRBJ2-1, with 12 bases aligning to TRBD2. Written as DNA, the CDR3 is TGTGCCAGCAGCGTAGGACTAGCGGGAGCGGACAATGAGCAGTTCTTC. The encoded protein is CASSVGLAGADNEQFF.